This T cell receptor (beta chain) originates from a study of T cell responses to AZD1222 COVID-19 vaccine (dated by TCRdb to the early 2020s). The study in broad terms: TCR sequencing covered approximately 230 trial participants: 200 to 220 given two doses of AZD1222 and 26 given two doses of MenACWY control vaccine. Trial participants were enrolled into age subgroups of 18-55, 56-69 and 70-plus years, which contained 148, 28 and 57 TCR-sequenced participants, respectively. The full study reports these points: Participants were mostly white British and included more females than males, and it was suggested by the authors that clonal diversity may have been underestimated. Conclusions about previously exposed vaccinees are limited because only six or seven AZD1222 recipients were SARS-CoV-2 seropositive at baseline. The 56-69-year group was small, and its depth increase did not reach significance, likely because of low power. After two AZD1222 doses, both the breadth and the depth of spike-specific TCRs were significantly higher than at day 0 and than in MenACWY recipients. Because no day 14 peak-response samples were available, repertoires were characterized only after the peak T cell response. The vaccine-associated CD4 TCRs covered the entire spike protein, and the dominant responses fell in regions 160-218 and 743-854. Epitopes outside the regions mutated in the B.1.351 and B.1.1.7 variants were reportedly recognized by nearly half of the unique spike-specific TCRs.

On this clone: No cognate antigen has been identified for it. Base-call qualities are not available, and no considerably larger clone is one nucleotide away.

The CDR3 regions of human TCRbeta chains were analyzed by immunosequencing. In the paper's pipeline: Repertoire TCRs were checked for matches against a reference library of SARS-CoV-2-specific TCRs that had been generated using the MIRA antigen-specificity platform. Breadth meant the fraction of unique TCRs that were SARS-CoV-2-associated, whereas depth meant the fraction of total T cells that were SARS-CoV-2-associated. Using the MIRA data, every spike-specific TCR was mapped to the spike region that the TCR reacted to and assigned to either a CD4 or a CD8 class. Log10-transformed breadth and depth values were compared by one-way ANOVA with Sidak's multiple comparisons tests. Entries here come from immuneACCESS through TCRdb and include only in-frame sequences with V and J called. Some clones fail to appear in such tables; in the studies checked, an unresolved V gene covers under half of the shortfall, and the cause of the remainder is unknown. That table furnishes V, J and clone size, whereas the DNA furnished D and trimming. The sample table records over 95,000 clones; 91% of these occur just once. The ten largest account for around 8.3% of the sample.

The time point label corresponds to: about 28 days (+/-7) after the second vaccine dose. Because spike-specific TCR depth and breadth did not differ between the two schedules, AZD1222 recipients who got a second dose at roughly 4 weeks were pooled with those who got a second dose at roughly 12 weeks. The vaccinee samples were drawn from two UK trials, COV001 and COV002, one of which was a single-blind randomized controlled phase 2/3 trial testing AZD1222 (ChAdOx1 nCoV-19) in healthy adults. For TCRbeta chain sequencing, PBMC samples were collected from trial participants at day 0 and at day 28 after the second dose. Ends trimmed: V by 5 bases, J by 3 bases; bases unmatched to a gene: 3. For CDR1 and CDR2, the germline V gene lists SGHTA and FQGNSA. The CDR3 starts with the cysteine, ends with the phenylalanine, and has 15 residues. Just the 45-base CDR3 DNA is kept, in frame starting at base 1.

The chain couples TRBV7-2 to TRBJ2-1; 11 bases in the junction line up with TRBD2. The source is an adult who received the AZD1222 COVID-19 vaccine. The material sequenced was peripheral blood, taken 28 days after the second AZD1222 dose. The CDR3 here reads CASSPSGRIYNEQFF. The DNA is TGTGCCAGCAGCCCTAGCGGGAGGATCTACAATGAGCAGTTCTTC. Joined to the reference TRBV7-2 and TRBJ2-1 proteins, this CDR3 gives the full variable domain: GAGVSQSPSNKVTEKGKDVELRCDPISGHTALYWYRQSLGQGLEFLIYFQGNSAPDKSGLPSDRFSAERTGGSVSTLTIQRTQQEDSAVYLCASSPSGRIYNEQFFGPGTRLTVL.